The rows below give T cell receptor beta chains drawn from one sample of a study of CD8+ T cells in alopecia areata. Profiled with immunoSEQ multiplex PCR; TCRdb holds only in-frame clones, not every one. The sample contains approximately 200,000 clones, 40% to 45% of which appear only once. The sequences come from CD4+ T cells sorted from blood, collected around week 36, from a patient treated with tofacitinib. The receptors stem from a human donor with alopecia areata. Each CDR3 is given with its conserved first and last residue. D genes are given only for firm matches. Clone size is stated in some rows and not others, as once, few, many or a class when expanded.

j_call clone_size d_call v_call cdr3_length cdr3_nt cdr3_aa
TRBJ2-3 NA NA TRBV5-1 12 TGCGCCAGCAGCTCCGGGGTAGATACGCAGTATTTT CASSSGVDTQYF
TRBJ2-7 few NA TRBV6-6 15 TGTGCCAGCAGTTACTCTCTGGGCAGGTCCTACGAGCAGTACTTC CASSYSLGRSYEQYF
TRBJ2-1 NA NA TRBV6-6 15 TGTGCCAGCAGTTACTCCTCGGGCCTCGTCAGTGAGCAGTTCTTC CASSYSSGLVSEQFF
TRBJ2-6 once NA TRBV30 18 TGTGCCTGGAGTGTAAGGGTGGGGGCATCATCTGGGGCCAACGTCCTGACTTTC CAWSVRVGASSGANVLTF
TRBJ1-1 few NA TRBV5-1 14 TGCGCCAGCAGCTTGAAGGGGATGAACACTGAAGCTTTCTTT CASSLKGMNTEAFF
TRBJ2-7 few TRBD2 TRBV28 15 TGTGCCAGCAGTAAACGAGCGGGAGGGCCACACGAGCAGTACTTC CASSKRAGGPHEQYF
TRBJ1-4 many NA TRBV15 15 TGTGCCACCAGCAGATCCCTGCCGGCTAATGAAAAACTGTTTTTT CATSRSLPANEKLFF
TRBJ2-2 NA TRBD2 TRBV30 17 TGTGCCTGGAGTGTACCATGGAGCGGGAGCGGGACCGGGGAGCTGTTTTTT CAWSVPWSGSGTGELFF
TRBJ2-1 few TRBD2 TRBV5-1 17 TGCGCCAGCAGCTTGGATCAAGGACTAGCGGGAGACGGTGAGCAGTTCTTC CASSLDQGLAGDGEQFF
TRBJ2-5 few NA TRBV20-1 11 TGCAGTGCTGACAAACCGGAGACCCAGTACTTC CSADKPETQYF
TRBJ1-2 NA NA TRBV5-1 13 TGCGCCAGCAGCGACCGGGACATCGCCGGCTACACCTTC CASSDRDIAGYTF
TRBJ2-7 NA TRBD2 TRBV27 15 TGTGCCAGCGGGGTTGAAGCTAGCGGTTCCTACGAGCAGTACTTC CASGVEASGSYEQYF
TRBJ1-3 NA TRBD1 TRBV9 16 TGTGCCAGCAGCTTGGACAGGGGTAGCTCCGGAAACACCATATATTTT CASSLDRGSSGNTIYF
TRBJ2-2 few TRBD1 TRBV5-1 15 TGCGCCAGCAGCCCCCGGACAGGGGGGACCGGGGAGCTGTTTTTT CASSPRTGGTGELFF
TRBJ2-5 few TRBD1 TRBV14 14 TGTGCCAGCAGCCTACAGGGGTGGCAAGAGACCCAGTACTTC CASSLQGWQETQYF
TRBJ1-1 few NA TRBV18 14 TGTGCCAGCTCACCAGGATTAGGGAACACTGAAGCTTTCTTT CASSPGLGNTEAFF
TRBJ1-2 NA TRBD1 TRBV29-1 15 TGCAGCGTTGAGGTGGCCACCGGAACAGGGGGCCGCTACACCTTC CSVEVATGTGGRYTF
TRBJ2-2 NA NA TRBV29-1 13 TGCAGCGTTGCCCTTGGGCACGCCGGGGAGCTGTTTTTT CSVALGHAGELFF
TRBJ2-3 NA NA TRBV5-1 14 TGCGCCAGCAGCTCTTCGCCCGGGACGGATACGCAGTATTTT CASSSSPGTDTQYF
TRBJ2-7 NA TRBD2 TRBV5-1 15 TGCGCCAGCAGCAGTACCCCGGGGGCGGGAGGGCGGCAGTACTTC CASSSTPGAGGRQYF
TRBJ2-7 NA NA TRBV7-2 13 TGTGCCAGCAGCTTAGGGGTTAGCTACGAGCAGTACTTC CASSLGVSYEQYF
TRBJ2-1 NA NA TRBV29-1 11 TGCAGCGTGCTTCTCGTGGATGAGCAGTTCTTC CSVLLVDEQFF
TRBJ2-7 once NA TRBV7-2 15 TGTGCCAGCAGCTTACTTCCCCTGGGTTGGTACGAGCAGTACTTC CASSLLPLGWYEQYF
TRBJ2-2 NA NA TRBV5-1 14 TGCGCCAGCAGCACCGACAGGTGGACCGGGGAGCTGTTTTTT CASSTDRWTGELFF
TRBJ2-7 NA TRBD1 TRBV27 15 TGTGCCAGCAGTTTATACGGGACAGGGGCCTACGAGCAGTACTTC CASSLYGTGAYEQYF
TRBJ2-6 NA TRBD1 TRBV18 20 TGTGCCAGCTCACCAACCGGGACAGGGGTTGGGAACTCTGGGGCCAACGTCCTGACTTTC CASSPTGTGVGNSGANVLTF
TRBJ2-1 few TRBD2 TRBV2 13 TGTGCCACCCTAGCGGACTCCTACAATGAGCAGTTCTTC CATLADSYNEQFF
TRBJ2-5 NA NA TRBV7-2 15 TGTGCCAGCAGCTCCACACTCGGGGCCCAAGAGACCCAGTACTTC CASSSTLGAQETQYF
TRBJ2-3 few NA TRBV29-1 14 TGCAGCGTTGAAATGGCGGGACGTCCAGATACGCAGTATTTT CSVEMAGRPDTQYF
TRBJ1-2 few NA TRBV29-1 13 TGCAGCGTTGAGTGGAGGGGGACCCATGGCTACACCTTC CSVEWRGTHGYTF
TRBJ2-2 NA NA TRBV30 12 TGTGCCTGGAGTCCTTTTACCGGGGAGCTGTTTTTT CAWSPFTGELFF